Below are 18 T cell receptor beta chains sequenced from a single sample in a study of tumor-infiltrating lymphocytes in primary liver carcinoma. Between roughly 17 and 31 mg of unsorted bulk tissue served as the source from which RNA and DNA were co-extracted. Researchers generated TCR beta cDNA from 500 to 600 ng of total RNA, relying on a constant-region primer. Construction of TCR beta libraries relied on three successive nested multiplex PCR rounds employing slightly modified ARM-PCR. A C-beta reverse primer was combined with TRBV1-TRBV30 forward primers in the first two PCR rounds, and each round had approximately 10 cycles. MiXCR, applied by TCRdb to the multiplex PCR reads, yields one record per CDR3 protein. The sample records approximately 110,000 distinct CDR3 sequences, around 60% being singletons. The sample taken for sequencing was liver tumor tissue from sampling region 3. Subset: tumor region T3, left-lateral pole. The source is a woman aged 55-69 years with primary liver carcinoma and hepatitis B virus infection.

Concerning this clonotype: An end of the junction differs from the germline gene, which may be a read error. The genes are TRBV18 and TRBJ1-2; no firm D call. CDR1 and CDR2 from the germline V gene are KGHSH and LQKENI. The CDR3 is 14 residues long. CDR3 residues: CASSPVGLSYGYTF. The DNA of the CDR3 is TGTGCCAGCTCACCAGTCGGGCTCAGCTACGGCTACACATTC.

The V and J genes are TRBV7-8 and TRBJ2-7; D is unclear. Germline CDR1 SGHVS, CDR2 FQNEAQ. This CDR3 region has 13 residues. Trimming shortened V by 1 base and J by 2 bases, and 6 bases separated the two germline ends. Here the CDR3 DNA reads TGTGCCAGCAGCTTAGTGGTTACCTACGAGCAGTACTTC. This encodes CASSLVVTYEQYF.

This clonotype has just a few counts. The gene calls are TRBV5-1 and TRBJ2-1; 12 bases are a match to TRBD2. Trimming removed 4 bases from V and 5 bases from J; junction bases left unmatched: 4. CDR1 SGHRS and CDR2 YFSETQ come from the germline V gene. CDR3 length: 15 residues. CDR3 DNA sequence: TGCGCCAGCAGCGGCGGACTAGCGGGGAACAATGAGCAGTTCTTC. Translating gives CASSGGLAGNNEQFF.

Concerning this clonotype: A much larger clone sits a single nucleotide away, making a read error possible. J is TRBJ2-3 and V is TRBV5-4; D uncertain. The J call may be incorrect, as the DNA end agrees better with TRBJ2-5. The CDR3 is 13 residues long. The germline CDR1 and CDR2 sequences are SGHNT and YYREEE (reference sequence). The CDR3, as DNA: TGTGCCAGCAGCTTGAAACAGAAAGAGGCCCAGTACTTC. Its protein product is CASSLKQKEAQYF.

This clonotype was seen ten or more times. The chain carries TRBV4-1 and TRBJ1-1; the D gene is possibly TRBD1 (5 bases). The CDR3 is made up of 13 amino acids. Germline V gives CDR1 MGHRA, CDR2 YSYEKL. V gave up 4 bases and J gave up 5 bases, with 11 bases separating them. The CDR3 region has the DNA TGCGCCAGCAGCCGCGCCAGGGAGACTGAAGCTTTCTTT. Protein sequence: CASSRARETEAFF.

The rearrangement uses TRBV11-2 and TRBJ1-1; D is uncertain. The CDR3 spans 15 residues. Trimming removed 2 bases at V and 1 base at J, with 11 bases between. Germline values: CDR1 SGHAT, CDR2 FQNNGV. The CDR3 reads CASSLNSAWNTEAFF. The CDR3 DNA reads TGTGCCAGCAGCTTAAACTCCGCATGGAACACTGAAGCTTTCTTT. The full variable domain, in which reference TRBV11-2 and TRBJ1-1 provide the parts outside the CDR3, is EAGVAQSPRYKIIEKRQSVAFWCNPISGHATLYWYQQILGQGPKLLIQFQNNGVVDDSQLPKDRFSAERLKGVDSTLKIQPAKLEDSAVYLCASSLNSAWNTEAFFGQGTRLTVV.

Many counts were recorded for this clonotype. V is TRBV19 and J is TRBJ2-2; 8 nucleotides align to TRBD2. CDR3 length: 17 amino acids. The germline CDR1 and CDR2 sequences are LNHDA and SQIVND (reference sequence). Trimming took 5 bases from V and 5 from J; bases not matched to a gene: 13. The CDR3 DNA reads TGTGCCAGTAGTCCAGAAGGGACTAGTCTTAGGACCGGGGAGCTGTTTTTT. Its protein is CASSPEGTSLRTGELFF.

A word on this clonotype: This could be a read error, since a much larger clone is one nucleotide away. The J gene is TRBJ2-1, the V gene TRBV29-1; TRBD2 aligns across 11 bases. V lost 4 bases to trimming and J lost 7 bases; unmatched junction nucleotides: 6. Germline CDR1 reads SQVTM; CDR2 reads ANQGSEA. The CDR3 consists of 14 residues. The CDR3 sequence: CSVGTSGRMNEQFF. CDR3 in DNA: TGCAGCGTTGGTACTAGCGGGAGAATGAATGAGCAGTTCTTC.

There are a few counts of this clonotype. V and J are TRBV5-1 and TRBJ2-5; D is ambiguous. Germline assignment: CDR1 SGHRS and CDR2 YFSETQ. The V end was cut by 2 bases, the J end by 1 base, with 9 bases between. The CDR3 covers 14 residues. The CDR3 nucleotides read TGCGCCAGCAGCTTTCCAGAGCTCCAAGAGACCCAGTACTTC. This gives the protein CASSFPELQETQYF.

This clonotype was seen only once. Since a much larger clone is just one base distant, this may be a read error. The V gene is TRBV5-1, the J gene TRBJ2-5, with D possibly TRBD2 on 5 matching bases. CDR1 and CDR2 from the germline V gene are SGHRS and YFSETQ. CDR3 length equals 13 residues. For the CDR3, the DNA is TGCGCCTGCAGCTTGACCGGGGAAGAGACCCAGTACTTC. This translates into CACSLTGEETQYF.

This clonotype was counted a few times. This chain connects TRBV15 to TRBJ2-2; 10 bases are a match to TRBD2. CDR1 is LNHNV, CDR2 YYDKDF, per germline (reference sequence). The CDR3 sequence is 17 residues long. V shed 1 base and J 3 bases; nucleotides not matched to a gene: 5. In DNA form, the CDR3 reads TGTGCCACCAGCAGAGTGGGACTAGCGAGACACACCGGGGAGCTGTTTTTT. This gives the protein CATSRVGLARHTGELFF.

Concerning this clonotype: At one of its ends the junction is not consistent with the germline gene, which may arise from a read error. The J gene is TRBJ2-1, the V gene TRBV6-1, with D perhaps TRBD1 or TRBD2 (5 bases each). The CDR3 is 13 amino acids. The germline V gene has CDR1 MNHNS and CDR2 SASEGT. CDR3 amino acids: CAGKGDLIGEQLF. CDR3 bases: TGTGCCGGCAAAGGGGACCTTATAGGTGAGCAGCTCTTC.

At least ten counts were recorded for this clonotype. V usage is TRBV10-1 and J usage is TRBJ2-1; 14 bases map to TRBD2. J was trimmed by 9 bases and V by 5 bases; bases with no gene match: 6. The CDR3 covers 15 residues. Per germline, CDR1 WNHNN and CDR2 SYGVQD (reference sequence). This CDR3 reads CASSPGTSGRGEQFF. The CDR3 DNA sequence: TGCGCCAGCAGTCCCGGGACTAGCGGGAGAGGTGAGCAGTTCTTC.

Details on this clonotype: The CDR3 ends on some other residue instead of the conserved phenylalanine or tryptophan, so this is likely a read error. The V call is TRBV11-2, the J call TRBJ2-5; 10 bases line up with TRBD2. CDR1 and CDR2 (germline): SGHAT, FQNNGV. The CDR3 runs to 14 residues. This CDR3 reads CASSPSGGGQTQYL. CDR3 nucleotides: TGTGCCAGCAGCCCTAGCGGGGGTGGTCAGACTCAGTACTTG.

This clonotype has a handful of counts. One end of the junction does not line up with germline, which may come from a read error. V is TRBV7-8 and J is TRBJ2-3; D assignment may be TRBD1 or TRBD2 (5 bases each). Germline V gene lookup returns CDR1 SGHVS and CDR2 FQNEAQ. The CDR3 sequence is 15 residues long. The CDR3 DNA follows: TGTGCTAGCAACCGGGGACGAGGATACACAGATACGCAGTATTTT. This gives the protein CASNRGRGYTDTQYF.

This clonotype appeared many times. V is TRBV4-1 and J is TRBJ1-2; D is ambiguous. The CDR3 runs 13 residues. V lost 0 bases and J 8 bases, leaving 10 bases between the germline ends. The germline V gene has CDR1 MGHRA and CDR2 YSYEKL. CDR3 amino acids: CASSQDFIQGYTF. CDR3 nucleotides: TGCGCCAGCAGCCAAGATTTCATCCAGGGCTACACCTTC.

As for this clonotype: Relative to the germline gene, one junction end is altered; a read error may explain this. The chain has TRBV11-2 and TRBJ2-3; D remains ambiguous. The CDR3 has 14 residues. The V gene's germline CDR1 is SGHAT and CDR2 FQNNGV. CDR3 coding DNA: TGTGCCAGCAGCTCAGAAGTCGGCCGAGATACACAGTATTTT. Its protein is CASSSEVGRDTQYF. Complete variable domain (other parts from reference TRBV11-2 and TRBJ2-3): EAGVAQSPRYKIIEKRQSVAFWCNPISGHATLYWYQQILGQGPKLLIQFQNNGVVDDSQLPKDRFSAERLKGVDSTLKIQPAKLEDSAVYLCASSSEVGRDTQYFGPGTRLTVL.

This clonotype appeared many times. The V call is TRBV5-6, the J call TRBJ1-2; no clear D. Trimming cost V 0 bases and J 8 bases, with 11 bases left between them. Looked up from germline, CDR1 is SGHDT and CDR2 is YYEEEE. The CDR3 loop spans 13 amino acids. The CDR3 nucleotides are TGTGCCAGCAGCTTGGTTCAAAAGGAAGGCTACACCTTC. It specifies CASSLVQKEGYTF.